This T cell receptor (beta chain) was sequenced in a study of beta chain features in type 1 diabetes. This clone was found a few times. Its antigen is unknown. The CDR3 extends over 11 amino acids. Germline V lookup: CDR1 DFQATT, CDR2 SNEGSKA (reference sequence). Losses at the gene ends were 6 bases for V and 7 bases for J; bases not matched to a gene: 5. Expressed TCRB transcripts were sequenced, since all the RNA that had been isolated was reverse transcribed. Sequencing used immunoSEQ multiplex PCR; TCRdb keeps in-frame clones, though not all of them. The table has 330,000 or so clones, over 9.5% seen once. Study conclusions and caveats: Moderately but significantly shorter TCRB CDR3s were found in Type 1 diabetes patients in all four CD4+ subsets.

The TCR comes from a woman aged 18-29 years with type 1 diabetes. The rearrangement links TRBV20-1 to TRBJ1-1, with TRBD1 matching over 7 bases. Sequencing was performed on naive CD4+ T cells from blood. The CDR3 coding sequence is TGCAGTGCACCCGGGACAGATGAAGCTTTCTTT. As protein: CSAPGTDEAFF.